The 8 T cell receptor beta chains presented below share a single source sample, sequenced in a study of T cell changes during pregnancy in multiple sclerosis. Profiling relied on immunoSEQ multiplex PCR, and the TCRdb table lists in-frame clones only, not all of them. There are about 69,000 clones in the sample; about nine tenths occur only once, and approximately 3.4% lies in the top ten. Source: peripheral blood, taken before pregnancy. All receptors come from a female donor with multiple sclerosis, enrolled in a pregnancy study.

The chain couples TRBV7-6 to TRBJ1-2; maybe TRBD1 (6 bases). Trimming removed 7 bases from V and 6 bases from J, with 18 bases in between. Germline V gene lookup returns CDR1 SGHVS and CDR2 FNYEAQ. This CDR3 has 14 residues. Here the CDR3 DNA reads TGTGCCAGCAACCTTAGGACAGTTCAGGATGGCTACACCTTC. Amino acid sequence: CASNLRTVQDGYTF.

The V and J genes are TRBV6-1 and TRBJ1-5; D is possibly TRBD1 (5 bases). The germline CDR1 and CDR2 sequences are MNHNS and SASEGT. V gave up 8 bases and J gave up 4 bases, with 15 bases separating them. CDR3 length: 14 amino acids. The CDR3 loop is CASSLQGQNQPQHF. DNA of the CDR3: TGTGCCAGCTCCCTCCAGGGTCAGAATCAGCCCCAGCATTTT.

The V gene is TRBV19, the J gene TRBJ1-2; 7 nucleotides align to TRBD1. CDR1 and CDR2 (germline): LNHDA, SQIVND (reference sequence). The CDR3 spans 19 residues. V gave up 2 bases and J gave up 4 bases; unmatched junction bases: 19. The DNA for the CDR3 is TGTGCCAGTAGTATACCTACCAGACAGGGAGTACAGACTCTCTATGGCTACACCTTC. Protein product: CASSIPTRQGVQTLYGYTF. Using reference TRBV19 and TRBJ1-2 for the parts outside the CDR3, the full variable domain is DGGITQSPKYLFRKEGQNVTLSCEQNLNHDAMYWYRQDPGQGLRLIYYSQIVNDFQKGDIAEGYSVSREKKESFPLTVTSAQKNPTAFYLCASSIPTRQGVQTLYGYTFGSGTRLTVV.

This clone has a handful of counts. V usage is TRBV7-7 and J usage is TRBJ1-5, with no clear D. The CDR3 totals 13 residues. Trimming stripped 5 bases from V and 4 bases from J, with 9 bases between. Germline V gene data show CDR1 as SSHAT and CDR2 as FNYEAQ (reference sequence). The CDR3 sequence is CASSRDRNQPQHF. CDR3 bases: TGTGCCAGCAGCCGTGATCGGAATCAGCCCCAGCATTTT.

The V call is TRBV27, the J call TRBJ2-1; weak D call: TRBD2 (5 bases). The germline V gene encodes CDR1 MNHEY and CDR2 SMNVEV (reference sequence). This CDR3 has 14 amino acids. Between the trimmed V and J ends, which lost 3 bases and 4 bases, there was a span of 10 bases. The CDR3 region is CASSFHDYYNEQFF. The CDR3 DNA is TGTGCCAGCAGTTTCCACGACTATTACAATGAGCAGTTCTTC.

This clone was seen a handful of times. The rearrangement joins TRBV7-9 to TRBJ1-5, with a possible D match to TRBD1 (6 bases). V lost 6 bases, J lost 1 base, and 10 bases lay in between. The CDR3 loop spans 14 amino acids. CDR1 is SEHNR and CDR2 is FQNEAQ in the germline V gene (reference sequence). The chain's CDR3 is CASSRDISNQPQHF. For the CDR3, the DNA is TGTGCCAGCAGTCGGGACATCAGCAATCAGCCCCAGCATTTT. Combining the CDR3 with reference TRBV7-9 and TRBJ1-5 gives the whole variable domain DTGVSQNPRHKITKRGQNVTFRCDPISEHNRLYWYRQTLGQGPEFLTYFQNEAQLEKSRLLSDRFSAERPKGSFSTLEIQRTEQGDSAMYLCASSRDISNQPQHFGDGTRLSIL.

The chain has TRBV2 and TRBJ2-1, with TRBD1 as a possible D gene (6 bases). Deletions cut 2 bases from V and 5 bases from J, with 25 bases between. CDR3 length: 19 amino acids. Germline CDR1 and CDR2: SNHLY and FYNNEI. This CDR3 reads CASSEMAKGFRTVHNEQFF. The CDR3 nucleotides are TGTGCCAGCAGTGAAATGGCTAAGGGGTTTAGGACAGTTCACAATGAGCAGTTCTTC. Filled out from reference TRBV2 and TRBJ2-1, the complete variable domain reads EPEVTQTPSHQVTQMGQEVILRCVPISNHLYFYWYRQILGQKVEFLVSFYNNEISEKSEIFDDQFSVERPDGSNFTLKIRSTKLEDSAMYFCASSEMAKGFRTVHNEQFFGPGTRLTVL.

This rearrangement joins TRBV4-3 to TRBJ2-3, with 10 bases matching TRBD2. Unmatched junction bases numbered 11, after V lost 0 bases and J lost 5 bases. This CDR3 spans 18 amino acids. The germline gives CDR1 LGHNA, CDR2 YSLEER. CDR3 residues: CASSQDLASGGLGDTQYF. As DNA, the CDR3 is TGCGCCAGCAGCCAAGATCTGGCTAGCGGGGGACTTGGAGATACGCAGTATTTT.